This passage covers 25 T cell receptor beta chains from one sample sequenced in a study of regulatory T cells in long-lasting Graves disease. According to the study, TCR beta libraries were built with iRepertoire HTBI primers and CDR3-region Arm-PCR. Via MiXCR, TCRdb re-called the multiplex PCR reads, giving one row per CDR3 protein. The sample has roughly 450,000 distinct CDR3 sequences, 20% seen once; the top ten hold 6.5% to 10%. Time point: persistent/refractory GD, antithyroid drugs over 5 years with positive TRAb. Researchers made the TCR library from RNA that was extracted from PBMCs. Material: peripheral blood mononuclear cells (PBMCs), obtained when the disease was refractory, from a patient treated with antithyroid drugs. These TCRs come from a female donor with Graves disease.

As regards this clonotype: A junction end diverges from the germline sequence, so it may reflect a read error. The V and J genes are TRBV28 and TRBJ2-2; 7 bases match TRBD2. Germline values: CDR1 MDHEN, CDR2 SYDVKM. This CDR3 comprises 14 residues. This chain's CDR3 is CASSVTSATGELVF. The CDR3 nucleotides are TGTGCCAGCAGTGTTACTAGCGCCACCGGGGAGCTAGTTTTT.

The chain uses TRBV12-3 or TRBV12-4 and TRBJ2-6; D call uncertain. V dropped 2 bases and J dropped 2 bases, with 4 bases sitting between them. The CDR3 spans 14 residues. The CDR3 coding sequence is TGTGCCAGCAGTTTAAGGCCTGGGGCCAACGTCCTGACTTTC. This gives the protein CASSLRPGANVLTF.

The J gene is TRBJ2-2, the V gene TRBV7-2; 8 bases map to TRBD2. CDR3 length: 15 amino acids. V lost 5 bases, J lost 7 bases, and 9 bases stayed unmatched. Looked up from germline, CDR1 is SGHTA and CDR2 is FQGNSA. CDR3 protein: CASSPSGRVGGELFF. The CDR3 coding sequence is TGTGCCAGCAGCCCCAGCGGGAGAGTTGGCGGGGAGCTGTTTTTT.

As regards this clonotype: A much larger clone differs from this one at a single base, so this may be a read error. The chain combines TRBV27 with TRBJ2-5; the D gene could be TRBD1 or TRBD2 (6 bases each). Looked up from germline, CDR1 is MNHEY and CDR2 is SMNVEV (reference sequence). The CDR3 sequence is 14 residues long. CDR3 nucleotide sequence: TGTGCCAGCAGTCTCCAGGGGCGAGGGGGGACCCAGCACTTC. The encoded protein is CASSLQGRGGTQHF.

This clonotype was picked up a small number of times. CDR3: CASGLASKRETVSGELFF. The CDR3 coding sequence is TGTGCTAGTGGTTTGGCCTCCAAGCGGGAGACAGTATCCGGGGAGCTGTTTTTT. This rearrangement joins TRBV12-5 to TRBJ2-2; 8 nucleotides agree with TRBD2. Germline trimming cut 1 base from V and 6 bases from J; bases unmatched to any gene: 13. The CDR3 is 18 residues long. Germline V gene data show CDR1 as LGHNT and CDR2 as FRNRAP.

A remark on this clonotype: This may arise from a read error, as a much more abundant clone is one base away. This rearrangement joins TRBV5-5 to TRBJ2-2; D is possibly TRBD1 (6 bases). This CDR3 has 14 amino acids. Germline CDR1 and CDR2: SGHKS and YYEKEE (reference sequence). The CDR3 spells CASGLQGIAGELFF. The CDR3 DNA reads TGTGCCAGCGGCTTACAGGGAATTGCCGGGGAGCTGTTTTTT.

This clonotype was recorded many times. V usage is TRBV6-2 or TRBV6-3 and J usage is TRBJ1-5; D may be TRBD1 (6 bases). The ends were cut back, 6 bases at V and 1 base at J, with 13 bases in the middle. CDR1 and CDR2 from the germline V gene are MNHEY and SVGEGT. The CDR3 covers 15 residues. The chain's CDR3 is CASSPRGSSNQPQHF. CDR3 DNA sequence: TGTGCCAGCAGCCCCAGGGGATCGAGCAATCAGCCCCAGCATTTT.

J is TRBJ1-5 and V is TRBV19; a weak D match, TRBD1 (5 bases). This CDR3 has 16 amino acids. Germline V lookup: CDR1 LNHDA, CDR2 SQIVND (reference sequence). Deletions cut 5 bases from V and 7 bases from J, with 21 bases between. The CDR3 spells CASSDPGTGPSQPQHF. Here the CDR3 DNA reads TGTGCCAGTAGTGATCCCGGGACGGGGCCTAGCCAGCCCCAGCATTTT. Using reference TRBV19 and TRBJ1-5 for the parts outside the CDR3, the full variable domain is DGGITQSPKYLFRKEGQNVTLSCEQNLNHDAMYWYRQDPGQGLRLIYYSQIVNDFQKGDIAEGYSVSREKKESFPLTVTSAQKNPTAFYLCASSDPGTGPSQPQHFGDGTRLSIL.

J is TRBJ2-7 and V is TRBV6-1; D unclear. CDR1 is MNHNS and CDR2 is SASEGT in the germline V gene. Trimming cost V 8 bases and J 0 bases, with 17 bases left between them. The CDR3 is made up of 15 amino acids. CDR3 sequence: CASGPPGIFSYEQYF. As DNA, the CDR3 is TGTGCCAGCGGTCCCCCCGGAATTTTCTCCTACGAGCAGTACTTC.

This clonotype showed up just a few times. V is TRBV11-2 and J is TRBJ2-5, with D perhaps matching TRBD1 (6 bases). The V gene lost 0 bases and the J gene lost 5 bases, with 13 bases spanning the gap. The CDR3 totals 15 residues. Germline V lookup: CDR1 SGHAT, CDR2 FQNNGV. CDR3 region: CASSLDQGRGETQYF. The CDR3, as DNA: TGTGCCAGCAGCTTAGACCAGGGGCGAGGGGAGACCCAGTACTTC. The full variable domain, rest sourced from reference TRBV11-2 and TRBJ2-5, is EAGVAQSPRYKIIEKRQSVAFWCNPISGHATLYWYQQILGQGPKLLIQFQNNGVVDDSQLPKDRFSAERLKGVDSTLKIQPAKLEDSAVYLCASSLDQGRGETQYFGPGTRLLVL.

This clonotype has ten or more counts. The genes are TRBV20-1 and TRBJ1-1; 7 nucleotides align to TRBD1. Losses at the gene ends were 7 bases for V and 4 bases for J; bases not matched to a gene: 3. The CDR3 extends over 11 amino acids. Germline V gene data show CDR1 as DFQATT and CDR2 as SNEGSKA (reference sequence). The CDR3: CSGDRATEAFF. The CDR3 DNA reads TGCAGTGGCGACAGGGCCACTGAAGCTTTCTTT.

This clonotype has ten or more counts. V is TRBV20-1 and J is TRBJ1-1; D unresolved. V gave up 6 bases and J gave up 2 bases, with 7 bases separating them. The germline V gene encodes CDR1 DFQATT and CDR2 SNEGSKA (reference sequence). The CDR3 has 11 residues. In DNA form, the CDR3 reads TGCAGTGCCCCGGGTAACACTGAAGCTTTCTTT. As protein: CSAPGNTEAFF.

A few counts support this clonotype. The chain carries TRBV20-1 and TRBJ2-7, with D unclear. Per germline, CDR1 DFQATT and CDR2 SNEGSKA (reference sequence). The CDR3 has 14 amino acids. Trimming pared 0 bases from V and 2 bases from J, leaving 11 bases between. The CDR3: CSARDGPWAYEQYF. In DNA form, the CDR3 reads TGCAGTGCTAGAGATGGGCCTTGGGCCTACGAGCAGTACTTC.

The sample holds a few counts of this clonotype. The V and J genes are TRBV20-1 and TRBJ2-5, with D tentatively TRBD2 (7 bases). Trimming stripped 0 bases from V and 5 bases from J, with 16 bases between. The germline V gene has CDR1 DFQATT and CDR2 SNEGSKA (reference sequence). This CDR3 spans 15 amino acids. In DNA, the CDR3 is TGCAGTGCTAGAGATATGAGCGGGACATGGGAGACCCAGTACTTC. It translates to CSARDMSGTWETQYF.

This clonotype was found many times. This chain joins TRBV28 and TRBJ1-1; 8 nucleotides align to TRBD1. From germline, CDR1 is MDHEN and CDR2 SYDVKM. CDR3 length equals 15 residues. With V trimmed by 9 bases and J by 0 bases, 9 bases remained unmatched. In nucleotides, the CDR3 is TGTGCCAGTGAACAGGGGGAGGGAATGAACACTGAAGCTTTCTTT. Translating it yields CASEQGEGMNTEAFF.

This clonotype was detected many times. The genes are TRBV28 and TRBJ2-7, with a tentative D call TRBD2 (6 bases). Trimming removed 7 bases at V and 5 bases at J, with 9 bases between. This CDR3 is built from 11 residues. Germline-derived CDR1 and CDR2 are MDHEN and SYDVKM. The CDR3 protein is CASMGGHEQYF. The CDR3 DNA reads TGTGCCAGCATGGGAGGACACGAGCAGTACTTC.

J is TRBJ2-2 and V is TRBV20-1, with a possible D match to TRBD1 (5 bases). The V end was cut by 2 bases, the J end by 2 bases, with 15 bases between. In germline, CDR1 is DFQATT, CDR2 SNEGSKA (reference sequence). CDR3 size: 16 residues. CDR3 region: CSARPIIQANTGELFF. In DNA, the CDR3 is TGCAGTGCTAGACCAATTATACAGGCCAACACCGGGGAGCTGTTTTTT.

This clonotype has at least ten counts. The chain is built from TRBV6-1 and TRBJ1-1; D is unresolved. The CDR3 sequence is 15 residues long. The germline gives CDR1 MNHNS, CDR2 SASEGT. The germline V and J ends were trimmed by 6 bases and 2 bases, with 16 bases remaining between them. The CDR3 loop is CASRLIAQLNTEAFF. The DNA of the CDR3 is TGTGCCAGCAGGCTTATCGCGCAGCTAAACACTGAAGCTTTCTTT.

This clonotype was counted a single time. The chain links TRBV28 to TRBJ2-3, with 12 positions matching TRBD1. This CDR3 spans 18 amino acids. V was clipped by 9 bases and J by 0 bases; unmatched bases: 13. The V gene's germline CDR1 is MDHEN and CDR2 SYDVKM. CDR3 nucleotide sequence: TGTGCCAGTCCCCGGGACAGGGGGCCATTACCTAGCACAGATACGCAGTATTTT. Its translation is CASPRDRGPLPSTDTQYF.

This chain uses TRBV19 with TRBJ2-7; D remains unclear. The CDR3 extends over 13 amino acids. Trimming removed 1 base from V and 2 bases from J, with 6 bases in between. Germline V lookup: CDR1 LNHDA, CDR2 SQIVND (reference sequence). The CDR3 reads CASSIALPYEQYF. CDR3 bases: TGTGCCAGTAGTATAGCCCTACCCTACGAGCAGTACTTC.

The genes are TRBV20-1 and TRBJ2-1; either TRBD1 or TRBD2 may fit D (5 bases each). This CDR3 has 15 residues. Germline V CDR1 and CDR2: DFQATT, SNEGSKA (reference sequence). V lost 5 bases, J lost 7 bases, and 21 bases lay in between. CDR3 amino acids: CSAVSGSTWGNEQFF. CDR3 DNA sequence: TGCAGTGCTGTCTCGGGGTCAACTTGGGGGAATGAGCAGTTCTTC.

The chain has TRBV5-1 and TRBJ2-5; D not resolved. V was trimmed by 0 bases and J by 5 bases, leaving 8 bases between them. The germline gives CDR1 SGHRS, CDR2 YFSETQ. The CDR3 is made up of 13 amino acids. The DNA for the CDR3 is TGCGCCAGCAGCTTGGATGTGGGTGAGACCCAGTACTTC. Residues: CASSLDVGETQYF.

This clonotype was recorded many times. A much larger clonotype is one base distant, so this may be a read error. This chain uses TRBV28 with TRBJ2-7, with a possible D match to TRBD2 (6 bases). The length of the CDR3 is 12 residues. The V and J ends lost 2 bases and 6 bases respectively, with 8 bases between them. The germline V gene encodes CDR1 MDHEN and CDR2 SYDVKM. CDR3 sequence reads: CASSLAGSEQYF. As DNA, the CDR3 is TGTGCCAGCAGTTTAGCCGGGAGCGAGCAGTACTTC.

There are many counts of this clonotype. The V gene is TRBV12-3 or TRBV12-4, the J gene TRBJ1-1, with D tentatively TRBD1 (6 bases). V gave up 5 bases and J gave up 6 bases, with 13 bases separating them. The CDR3 covers 13 residues. CDR3 residues: CASSPGQRAEAFF. In nucleotides, the CDR3 is TGTGCCAGCAGTCCCGGACAGCGCGCTGAAGCTTTCTTT.

The chain combines TRBV27 with TRBJ2-7; 16 nucleotides align to TRBD2. This CDR3 spans 18 amino acids. The V gene's germline CDR1 is MNHEY and CDR2 SMNVEV (reference sequence). The V gene end was trimmed by 6 bases and the J gene end by 3 bases; junction bases not matched to a gene: 11. The CDR3 coding sequence is TGTGCCAGCAGAACCCCGGGACTAGCGGGAGGGCCTATCTACGAGCAGTACTTC. This codes for CASRTPGLAGGPIYEQYF.